This T cell receptor beta chain was captured by sequencing in a study of blood T cell repertoires in COVID-19. About the study: The samples span acute and convalescent COVID-19 from the United States, Italy and Spain. PBMCs, B-cell-depleted T cells, or T cells provided the cDNA or gDNA that made up the material.

Original analysis: The authors estimated nucleated cell counts from reference gene primer amplification. Sequencing used immunoSEQ multiplex PCR; TCRdb keeps in-frame clones, though not all of them. D and trimming come from the DNA, and the V and J calls and clone size come from that table. This table holds under 250,000 clones, around four fifths found once. Germline V gene lookup returns CDR1 SGHNT and CDR2 YENEEA. The CDR3 has 14 amino acids. J gave up 3 bases and V 9 bases, and 5 bases lay outside the gene matches. The TCR comes from a man in his fifties with acute or convalescent COVID-19. The source material was peripheral blood. This chain uses TRBV11-3 with TRBJ2-7, with 13 nucleotides matching TRBD2. This chain's CDR3 is CASRTSGSLYEQYF. CDR3 nucleotide sequence: TGTGCCAGTCGGACTAGCGGGAGTCTCTACGAGCAGTACTTC.